This T cell receptor beta chain was sequenced during a study of CD8 T cells in ankylosing spondylitis. This clonotype showed up many times. The antigen remains undetermined. TCRdb re-derived calls from the 5' RACE reads in MiXCR, one entry per CDR3 protein. The sample holds some 180,000 distinct CDR3 sequences, around a sixth seen once. Study findings and constraints: Characteristic, it appeared, of ankylosing spondylitis blood was a TCR beta motif of 7 or 8 highly homologous variants. As for the disease-linked clones, they showed a CD8+ phenotype and occurred at relatively low frequencies in peripheral blood.

This sequence originates from a male donor aged 10 to 35 with ankylosing spondylitis or in good health (not recorded which). The specimen sequenced was blood, either unsorted or a sorted T cell fraction (not recorded which).

The CDR3 loop reads CASSFSLPQHF. The CDR3 coding sequence is TGTGCCAGCAGTTTTTCCCTGCCCCAGCATTTT. The chain couples TRBV12-3 or TRBV12-4 to TRBJ1-5, with D hard to call. The CDR3 sequence is 11 residues long. Trimming removed 3 bases from V and 9 bases from J, with 6 bases in between.